The following is a T cell receptor (beta chain) sequence with its context. The antigen it binds to is not known. No much larger clone exists at a distance of one base, and base qualities are not known. This sample is part of a study of T-cell reconstitution after alpha-beta-depleted transplantation in children (dated by TCRdb to the mid-2010s). Looking at the study overall: Using TCR repertoire profiling, the study quantitatively followed how T-cell immune reconstitution unfolded in children after TCRalphabeta/CD19-depleted allogeneic hematopoietic cell transplantation.

Receptor libraries were prepared by PCR. Sequencing instrument: Illumina HiSeq 2500. Molecular barcoding was employed in the preparation of TCR libraries, with unique molecular identifiers being used to normalize TCRbeta repertoire quantification. Through fastp at Q25 and MiXCR, TCRdb rebuilt clones from the public reads, retaining in-frame beta chains. Records with the same CDR3 protein are collapsed into one entry carrying the most frequent genes and DNA. For this sample the table gives approximately 110,000 distinct CDR3 sequences, of which 23% were detected only once. The ten largest clones capture about 10% of the sample. From the cysteine through the phenylalanine, the CDR3 covers 15 amino acids. This entry keeps only the CDR3 DNA: 45 bases, framed from base 1. The germline V gene (reference sequence) sets CDR1 to DFQATT and CDR2 to SNEGSKA. Unmatched junction bases come to 10, with V trimmed by 3 bases and J by 7 bases.

According to the study, the label for this sample's treatment or condition signals: allogeneic hematopoietic cell transplantation with graft depleted of TCRalphabeta T cells and CD19 B cells. The transplant recipients were children given TCRalphabeta/CD19-depleted allogeneic hematopoietic cell grafts. Broad study findings and their caveats: The apparently early alphabetaT-cell count recovery about two months after transplant was reportedly dependent on only several hundred rapidly expanded clones derived from non-depleted graft cells. Hyperexpanded clone frequencies declined over subsequent months; after one year, T-cell counts and TCRbeta diversity were mostly attributed to newly produced T cells. The high TCRbeta diversity at day 60 in some patients was ascribed to recipient T cells and intrathymic progenitors that had survived conditioning.

The source was PBMCs, mostly from graft donor cells, collected 180 days after TCRalphabeta/CD19-depleted stem cell transplant. The receptor's source is a male patient aged 2-10 years who had a stem cell transplant for chronic granulomatous disease, so the T cells may come from the graft donor. The chain is encoded by TRBV20-1 joined to TRBJ2-2; 8 bases in the junction line up with TRBD1. The CDR3 region reads CSARGGQGNYGELFF. The nucleotide sequence reads as follows: TGCAGTGCTAGGGGTGGACAGGGAAATTACGGGGAGCTGTTTTTT.